This entry lists 17 T cell receptor beta chains sequenced from one sample in a study of OX40 agonist ivuxolimab in advanced cancers. Profiled with immunoSEQ multiplex PCR; TCRdb holds only in-frame clones, not every one. The sample has over 60,000 clones; 85% are singletons. This sample comprised CD4+ or CD8+ T cells sorted from blood, obtained in a trial of the OX40 agonist ivuxolimab. These TCRs come from an adult with an advanced solid tumor such as melanoma, head and neck, liver or kidney cancer.

The chain couples TRBV2 to TRBJ1-2; possible D gene TRBD1, 6 bases. The germline V and J ends were trimmed by 5 bases and 5 bases, with 18 bases remaining between them. The CDR3 sequence is 15 residues long. Germline V gives CDR1 SNHLY, CDR2 FYNNEI. The CDR3 loop is CASSRGGAEVYGYTF. For the CDR3, the DNA is TGTGCCAGCAGTCGAGGGGGGGCGGAAGTATATGGCTACACCTTC.

This chain links TRBV28 with TRBJ1-2; no firm D call. V lost 5 bases and J lost 2, with 12 bases in between. CDR1 and CDR2 from the germline V gene are MDHEN and SYDVKM. This CDR3 region has 14 residues. Here the CDR3 reads CASSNVDGNYGYTF. CDR3 in DNA: TGTGCCAGCAGTAATGTGGACGGAAACTATGGCTACACCTTC.

V gene TRBV6-1 combines with J gene TRBJ1-1; possible D gene TRBD1, 6 bases. This CDR3 contains 15 residues. CDR1 and CDR2 from the germline V gene are MNHNS and SASEGT. V was trimmed by 0 bases and J by 4 bases, leaving 12 bases between them. The CDR3 region is CASSEAGARGTEAFF. DNA for the CDR3: TGTGCCAGCAGTGAAGCGGGGGCAAGGGGCACTGAAGCTTTCTTT.

This CDR3 is CASRRDINTGELFF. The DNA for the CDR3 is TGCGCCAGCAGGCGGGACATCAACACCGGGGAGCTGTTTTTT. V usage is TRBV5-1 and J usage is TRBJ2-2; D might be TRBD1 or TRBD2, each matching 6 bases. Trimming took 5 bases from V and 2 from J, leaving 10 bases between them. CDR3 length: 14 residues. Per the germline V gene, CDR1 is SGHRS and CDR2 is YFSETQ. Full variable domain (rest looked up from reference TRBV5-1 and TRBJ2-2): KAGVTQTPRYLIKTRGQQVTLSCSPISGHRSVSWYQQTPGQGLQFLFEYFSETQRNKGNFPGRFSGRQFSNSRSEMNVSTLELGDSALYLCASRRDINTGELFFGEGSRLTVL.

The gene calls are TRBV10-3 and TRBJ2-1; TRBD2 is a possible D gene (6 bases). There are 16 residues in the CDR3. The V gene lost 7 bases and the J gene lost 4 bases, with 20 bases spanning the gap. CDR1 and CDR2 (germline): ENHRY, SYGVKD. CDR3 coding DNA: TGTGCCATCACCTCGGGGACTGGACGGGGTTACAATGAGCAGTTCTTC. Translating gives CAITSGTGRGYNEQFF.

V is TRBV10-3 and J is TRBJ1-1; D is uncertain. CDR1 and CDR2 from the germline V gene are ENHRY and SYGVKD. Trimming took off 11 bases at V and 1 base at J, with 8 bases between the two ends. This CDR3 has 11 residues. The CDR3 is CASVWNTEAFF. The DNA for the CDR3 is TGTGCCTCGGTTTGGAACACTGAAGCTTTCTTT.

The chain combines TRBV7-2 with TRBJ2-1; 10 bases map to TRBD1. Germline CDR1 reads SGHTA; CDR2 reads FQGNSA. V shed 7 bases and J 4 bases; nucleotides not matched to a gene: 4. The CDR3 covers 14 residues. The CDR3 loop is CASIDRGPYNEQFF. CDR3 coding DNA: TGTGCCAGCATAGACAGGGGGCCTTACAATGAGCAGTTCTTC.

V and J are TRBV11-3 and TRBJ2-1; D gene uncertain. Germline lookup yields CDR1 SGHNT and CDR2 YENEEA. With 2 bases removed from V and 6 bases from J, the gap between germline ends came to 5 bases. The CDR3 totals 12 residues. In nucleotides, the CDR3 is TGTGCCAGCAGCTTAAAGGCCAATGAGCAGTTCTTC. Protein product: CASSLKANEQFF.

The CDR3 here is CASSEPNQPQHF. In nucleotides, the CDR3 is TGCGCCAGCAGTGAGCCCAATCAGCCCCAGCATTTT. The chain is built from TRBV10-1 and TRBJ1-5; D unresolved. V was shortened by 2 bases and J by 3 bases, with 2 bases between the two germline ends. There are 12 residues in the CDR3. The germline V gene encodes CDR1 WNHNN and CDR2 SYGVQD (reference sequence).

J is TRBJ1-3 and V is TRBV19; D possibly corresponds to TRBD1 (5 bases). CDR1 and CDR2 from the germline V gene are LNHDA and SQIVND (reference sequence). V gave up 3 bases and J gave up 2 bases, with 11 bases separating them. The CDR3 extends over 15 amino acids. The CDR3 DNA is TGTGCCAGTAGTATCGGGCGGGGACCTGGAAACACCATATATTTT. This encodes CASSIGRGPGNTIYF.

This clone was observed a few times. The CDR3 region is CASSSDSGNEQFF. For the CDR3, the DNA is TGTGCCAGCAGCTCGGACTCTGGCAATGAGCAGTTCTTC. The chain joins TRBV7-8 to TRBJ2-1; D possibly corresponds to TRBD2 (5 bases). V dropped 4 bases and J dropped 6 bases, with 10 bases sitting between them. The CDR3 is made up of 13 amino acids. Germline CDR1 and CDR2: SGHVS and FQNEAQ. The whole variable domain, filled in from reference TRBV7-8 and TRBJ2-1, reads GAGVSQSPRYKVAKRGQDVALRCDPISGHVSLFWYQQALGQGPEFLTYFQNEAQLDKSGLPSDRFFAERPEGSVSTLKIQRTQQEDSAVYLCASSSDSGNEQFFGPGTRLTVL.

CDR3 sequence (DNA): TGTGCCAGCAGCGGTAGAGTAGGCAGGGAGGGGGCGGCTGAAGCTTTCTTT. Translated, it gives CASSGRVGREGAAEAFF. This rearrangement joins TRBV7-6 to TRBJ1-1; 7 nucleotides match TRBD1. The V segment lost 5 bases and the J segment 6 bases; nucleotides outside the gene matches: 18. Germline CDR1 is SGHVS and CDR2 is FNYEAQ. This CDR3 region has 17 residues.

The chain links TRBV19 to TRBJ1-5; tentative D call: TRBD1 (6 bases). Germline CDR1 is LNHDA and CDR2 is SQIVND (reference sequence). The CDR3 is made up of 15 amino acids. The V and J ends lost 3 bases and 4 bases respectively, with 13 bases between them. The CDR3 coding sequence is TGTGCCAGTAGTATTATCGGGGACACAAATCAGCCCCAGCATTTT. This encodes CASSIIGDTNQPQHF.

This chain links TRBV10-2 with TRBJ2-3; no definite D call. The CDR3 runs to 14 residues. Trimming pared 5 bases from V and 0 bases from J, leaving 9 bases between. CDR1 and CDR2 (germline): WSHSY, SAAADI. Written as DNA, the CDR3 is TGCGCCAGCAGTTTATCGCCGAGCACAGATACGCAGTATTTT. Residues: CASSLSPSTDTQYF.

The CDR3 is CARTSRTGGAADEQFF. CDR3 nucleotide sequence: TGTGCCAGAACCTCCCGGACAGGGGGCGCGGCGGATGAGCAGTTCTTC. The V and J genes are TRBV19 and TRBJ2-1; 11 bases fit TRBD1. Germline CDR1 reads LNHDA; CDR2 reads SQIVND (reference sequence). Germline trimming cut 9 bases from V and 8 bases from J; bases unmatched to any gene: 15. There are 16 residues in the CDR3.

There are a few counts of this clone. V gene TRBV10-3 combines with J gene TRBJ2-5; D is possibly TRBD1 (6 bases). CDR1 ENHRY and CDR2 SYGVKD come from the germline V gene. V shed 10 bases and J shed 5 bases, with 23 bases lying between them. The CDR3 contains 15 residues. CDR3 protein: CATRGHTGSDETQYF. The CDR3 DNA is TGTGCCACCAGAGGTCATACAGGGTCGGACGAGACCCAGTACTTC.

V gene TRBV30 combines with J gene TRBJ2-7, with a weak D call TRBD1 (6 bases). Trimming shortened V by 3 bases and J by 1 base, and 13 bases separated the two germline ends. Germline V gene lookup returns CDR1 GTSNPN and CDR2 SVGIG (reference sequence). The CDR3 covers 14 residues. CDR3 protein: CAWRTGTLSYEQYF. Written as DNA, the CDR3 is TGTGCCTGGAGGACCGGGACATTATCCTACGAGCAGTACTTC. The variable domain in full, with the rest retrieved from reference TRBV30 and TRBJ2-7, is SQTIHQWPATLVQPVGSPLSLECTVEGTSNPNLYWYRQAAGRGLQLLFYSVGIGQISSEVPQNLSASRPQDRQFILSSKKLLLSDSGFYLCAWRTGTLSYEQYFGPGTRLTVT.